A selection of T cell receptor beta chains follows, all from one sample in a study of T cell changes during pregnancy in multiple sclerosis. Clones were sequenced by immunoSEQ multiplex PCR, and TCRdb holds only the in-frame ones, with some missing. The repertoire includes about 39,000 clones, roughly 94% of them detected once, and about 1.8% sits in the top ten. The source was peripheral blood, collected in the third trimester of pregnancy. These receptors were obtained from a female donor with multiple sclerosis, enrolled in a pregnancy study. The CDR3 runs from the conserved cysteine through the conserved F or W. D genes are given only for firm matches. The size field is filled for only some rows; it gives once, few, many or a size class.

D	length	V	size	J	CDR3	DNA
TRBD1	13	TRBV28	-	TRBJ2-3	CASTRQGEATQYF	TGTGCCAGCACCCGACAGGGTGAGGCTACGCAGTATTTT
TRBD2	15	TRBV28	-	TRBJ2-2	CASSLAGGNTGELFF	TGTGCCAGCAGTTTGGCGGGAGGTAACACCGGGGAGCTGTTTTTT
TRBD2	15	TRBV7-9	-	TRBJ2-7	CASSLGLAGTYEQYF	TGTGCCAGCAGCTTAGGACTAGCGGGAACCTACGAGCAGTACTTC
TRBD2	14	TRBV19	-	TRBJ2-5	CASSMGLDGETQYF	TGTGCCAGTAGTATGGGACTAGATGGGGAGACCCAGTACTTC
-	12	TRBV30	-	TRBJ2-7	CAWSVQPWEQYF	TGTGCCTGGAGTGTACAGCCCTGGGAGCAGTACTTC
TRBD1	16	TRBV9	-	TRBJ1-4	CASTLGTGRSNEKLFF	TGTGCCAGCACCCTTGGGACAGGGAGATCAAATGAAAAACTGTTTTTT
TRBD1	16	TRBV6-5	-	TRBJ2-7	CASSYRGVRGSYEQYF	TGTGCCAGCAGTTACCGGGGAGTCAGGGGGTCCTACGAGCAGTACTTC
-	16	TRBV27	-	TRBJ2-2	CASTSAGGRYTGELFF	TGTGCCAGCACCTCGGCAGGGGGGCGATACACCGGGGAGCTGTTTTTT
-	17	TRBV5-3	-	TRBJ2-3	CARSWTSGDWSTDTQYF	TGTGCCAGAAGCTGGACCTCAGGGGATTGGAGCACAGATACGCAGTATTTT
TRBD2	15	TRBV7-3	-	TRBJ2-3	CASSLLAGDEATQYF	TGTGCCAGCAGCCTACTAGCGGGAGACGAGGCTACGCAGTATTTT
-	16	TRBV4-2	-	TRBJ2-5	CASSQGHELVVETQYF	TGTGCCAGCAGCCAAGGCCACGAACTAGTGGTGGAGACCCAGTACTTC
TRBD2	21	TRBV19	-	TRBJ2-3	CASSIAGQRGVGSFRLDTQYF	TGTGCCAGTAGTATAGCCGGGCAGCGGGGGGTAGGTTCGTTTCGTTTAGATACGCAGTATTTT
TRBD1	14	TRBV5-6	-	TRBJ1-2	CASSRQGGVYGYTF	TGTGCCAGCAGCCGACAGGGGGGTGTATATGGCTACACCTTC
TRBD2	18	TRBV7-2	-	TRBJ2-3	CASSPTSGRGWRTDTQYF	TGTGCCAGCAGCCCCACTAGCGGGAGGGGTTGGCGCACAGATACGCAGTATTTT
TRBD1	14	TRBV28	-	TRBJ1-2	CASSLGTGRDGYTF	TGTGCCAGCAGCCTGGGGACAGGTCGGGATGGCTACACCTTC
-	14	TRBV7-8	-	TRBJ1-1	CASSLRTDSTEAFF	TGTGCCAGCAGCCTCCGGACAGATAGCACTGAAGCTTTCTTT
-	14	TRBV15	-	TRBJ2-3	CATTKERSTDTQYF	TGTGCCACCACCAAAGAGCGGAGCACAGATACGCAGTATTTT
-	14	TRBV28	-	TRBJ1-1	CASSPPGLNTEAFF	TGTGCCAGCAGTCCCCCGGGGTTGAACACTGAAGCTTTCTTT
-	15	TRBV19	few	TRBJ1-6	CASSLGLTWDSPLHF	TGTGCCAGTAGTCTCGGACTGACTTGGGATTCACCCCTCCACTTT
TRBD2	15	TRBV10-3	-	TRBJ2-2	CAIISEREGAGELFF	TGTGCCATCATATCGGAACGGGAGGGCGCCGGGGAGCTGTTTTTT
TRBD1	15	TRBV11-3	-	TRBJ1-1	CASSLDPGTGLGAFF	TGTGCCAGCAGCTTAGATCCCGGGACAGGGTTGGGAGCTTTCTTT
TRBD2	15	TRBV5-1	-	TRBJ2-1	CASSFLGGSYNEQFF	TGCGCCAGCAGCTTTTTGGGAGGGTCCTACAATGAGCAGTTCTTC
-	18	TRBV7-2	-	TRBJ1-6	CASSRSPTGFRYNSPLHF	TGTGCCAGCAGCAGAAGCCCTACAGGGTTCAGATATAATTCACCCCTCCACTTT
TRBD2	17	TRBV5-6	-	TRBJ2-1	CASSLTTSGSSYNEQFF	TGTGCCAGCAGCTTGACTACTAGCGGGAGCTCCTACAATGAGCAGTTCTTC
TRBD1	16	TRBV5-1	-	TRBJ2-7	CASSLVTQGEGYEQYF	TGCGCCAGCAGCTTGGTAACCCAGGGGGAAGGCTACGAGCAGTACTTC
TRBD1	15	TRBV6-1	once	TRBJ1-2	CASSDRTGGEYGYTF	TGTGCCAGCAGTGATCGGACAGGGGGGGAATATGGCTACACCTTC
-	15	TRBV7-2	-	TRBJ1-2	CASNPGLGDNYGYTF	TGTGCCAGCAACCCCGGCTTGGGAGATAACTATGGCTACACCTTC
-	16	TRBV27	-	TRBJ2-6	CASSPAHRAGANVLTF	TGTGCCAGCAGTCCAGCCCACAGGGCAGGGGCCAACGTCCTGACTTTC
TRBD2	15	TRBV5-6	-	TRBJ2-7	CASSQGLAEHYEQYF	TGTGCCAGCAGCCAGGGACTAGCGGAGCACTACGAGCAGTACTTC
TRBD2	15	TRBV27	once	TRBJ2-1	CASSHTSGGAFEQFF	TGTGCCAGCAGCCATACTAGCGGGGGGGCCTTTGAGCAGTTCTTC
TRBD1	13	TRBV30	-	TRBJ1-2	CAWSDDRAYGYTF	TGTGCCTGGAGTGACGACAGGGCCTATGGCTACACCTTC
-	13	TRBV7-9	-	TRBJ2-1	CASSLVYGSEQFF	TGTGCCAGCAGCTTAGTTTACGGTAGCGAGCAGTTCTTC
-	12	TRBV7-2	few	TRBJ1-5	CASSLTQGPQHF	TGTGCCAGCAGCCTAACACAGGGGCCCCAGCATTTT
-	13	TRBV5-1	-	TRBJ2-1	CASSLGANNEQFF	TGCGCCAGCAGCCTGGGGGCGAACAATGAGCAGTTCTTC
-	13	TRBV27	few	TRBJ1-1	CASSLGRGTEAFF	TGTGCCAGCAGTTTAGGAAGGGGCACTGAAGCTTTCTTT
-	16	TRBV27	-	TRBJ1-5	CASSLSPFASDQPQHF	TGTGCCAGCAGTTTATCCCCATTCGCGTCCGATCAGCCCCAGCATTTT
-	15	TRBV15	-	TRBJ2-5	CATSRDGQGWETQYF	TGTGCCACCAGCAGAGATGGGCAGGGTTGGGAGACCCAGTACTTC
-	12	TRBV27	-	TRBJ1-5	CASSKQGQPQHF	TGTGCCAGCAGTAAACAGGGTCAGCCCCAGCATTTT
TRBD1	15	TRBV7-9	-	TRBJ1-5	CASSLDRGSNQPQHF	TGTGCCAGCAGCTTGGACAGGGGGAGCAATCAGCCCCAGCATTTT
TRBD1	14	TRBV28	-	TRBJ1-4	CASRPGTVNEKLFF	TGTGCCAGCAGACCCGGGACAGTTAATGAAAAACTGTTTTTT
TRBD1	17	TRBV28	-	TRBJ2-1	CASSSPGQGGWGNEQFF	TGTGCCAGCAGTTCGCCGGGACAGGGGGGTTGGGGCAATGAGCAGTTCTTC
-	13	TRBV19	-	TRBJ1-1	CASSIRVNTEAFF	TGTGCCAGTAGTATAAGAGTGAACACTGAAGCTTTCTTT